Included here is one T cell receptor beta chain sequence, with context. Its cognate antigen is unknown. PCR was performed using 60 Vbeta and 13 Jbeta primers. This table comes from immunoSEQ multiplex PCR, and its TCRdb copy is limited to in-frame clones, with some not included. Of tens of thousands of clones listed, around two thirds are singletons. Sampled while nominally healthy, donors likely had unrecorded immune exposures. This sample stems from a study of cytomegalovirus exposure and HLA in healthy donors. Whole-study findings and limits: Excluded were some V segments that proved indistinguishable, including TRBV6-2 and TRBV6-3. TCR beta chains numbering more than 150 were designated cytomegalovirus-associated.

The germline CDR1 and CDR2 sequences are PRHDT and FYEKMQ (reference sequence). Trimming stripped 3 bases from V and 6 bases from J, with 18 bases between. This CDR3 region has 16 residues. V usage is TRBV13 and J usage is TRBJ2-1, with D maybe TRBD2 (7 bases). The clonotype originates from a man aged 30-40 years in good health and CMV-seronegative. The sequencing input was PBMCs. Here the CDR3 reads CASSLRGHPKGNEQFF. CDR3 coding DNA: TGTGCCAGCAGCTTGCGGGGGCACCCCAAAGGCAATGAGCAGTTCTTC.